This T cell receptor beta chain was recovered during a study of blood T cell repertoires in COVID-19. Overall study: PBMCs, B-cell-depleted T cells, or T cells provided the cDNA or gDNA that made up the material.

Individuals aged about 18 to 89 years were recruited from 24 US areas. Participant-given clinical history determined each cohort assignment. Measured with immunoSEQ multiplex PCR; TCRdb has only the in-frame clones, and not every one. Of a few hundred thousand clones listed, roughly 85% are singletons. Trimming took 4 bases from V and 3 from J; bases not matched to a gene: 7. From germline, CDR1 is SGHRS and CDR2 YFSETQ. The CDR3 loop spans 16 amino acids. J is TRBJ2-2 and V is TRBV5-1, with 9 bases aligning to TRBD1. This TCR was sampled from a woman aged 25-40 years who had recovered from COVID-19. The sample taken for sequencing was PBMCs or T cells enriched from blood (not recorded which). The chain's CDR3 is CASSPGTGTYTGELFF. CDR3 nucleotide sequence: TGCGCCAGCAGCCCAGGGACAGGGACATACACCGGGGAGCTGTTTTTT.